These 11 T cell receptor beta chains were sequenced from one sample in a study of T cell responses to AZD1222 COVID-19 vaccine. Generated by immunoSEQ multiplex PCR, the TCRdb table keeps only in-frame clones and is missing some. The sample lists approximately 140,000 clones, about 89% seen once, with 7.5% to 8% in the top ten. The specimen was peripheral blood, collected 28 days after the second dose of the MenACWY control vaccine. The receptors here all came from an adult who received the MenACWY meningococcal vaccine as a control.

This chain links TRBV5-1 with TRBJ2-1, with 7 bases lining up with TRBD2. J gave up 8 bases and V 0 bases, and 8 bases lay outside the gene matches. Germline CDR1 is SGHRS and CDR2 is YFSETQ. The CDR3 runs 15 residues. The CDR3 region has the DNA TGCGCCAGCAGCTTGGAGGGGAGGGCCGTAGATGAGCAGTTCTTC. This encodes CASSLEGRAVDEQFF. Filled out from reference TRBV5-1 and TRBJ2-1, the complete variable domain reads KAGVTQTPRYLIKTRGQQVTLSCSPISGHRSVSWYQQTPGQGLQFLFEYFSETQRNKGNFPGRFSGRQFSNSRSEMNVSTLELGDSALYLCASSLEGRAVDEQFFGPGTRLTVL.

The CDR3 DNA reads TGTGCCACCCCCGGTCCTTTTTTCGACGGGGAATCGGGCAATCAGCCCCAGCATTTT. Its translation is CATPGPFFDGESGNQPQHF. The genes are TRBV24-1 and TRBJ1-5; D gene uncertain. Trimming took off 9 bases at V and 2 bases at J, with 28 bases between the two ends. The CDR3 has 19 residues. The germline V gene has CDR1 KGHDR and CDR2 SFDVKD.

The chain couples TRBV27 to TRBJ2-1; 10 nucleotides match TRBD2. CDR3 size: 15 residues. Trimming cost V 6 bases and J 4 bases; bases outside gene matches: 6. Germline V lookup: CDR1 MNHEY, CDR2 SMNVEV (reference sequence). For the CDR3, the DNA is TGTGCCAGCAGCCAACTAGCGGGGAATTACAATGAGCAGTTCTTC. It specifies CASSQLAGNYNEQFF.

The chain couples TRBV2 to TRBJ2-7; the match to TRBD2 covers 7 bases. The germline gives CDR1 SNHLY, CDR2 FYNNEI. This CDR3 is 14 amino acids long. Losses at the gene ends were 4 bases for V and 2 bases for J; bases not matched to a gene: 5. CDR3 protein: CASSGGGAPYEQYF. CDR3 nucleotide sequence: TGTGCCAGCAGTGGGGGAGGGGCGCCCTACGAGCAGTACTTC.

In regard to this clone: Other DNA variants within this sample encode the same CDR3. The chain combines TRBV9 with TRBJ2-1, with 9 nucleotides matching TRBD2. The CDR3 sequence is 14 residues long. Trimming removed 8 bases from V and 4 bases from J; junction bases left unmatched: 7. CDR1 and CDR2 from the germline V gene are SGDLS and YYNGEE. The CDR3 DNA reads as TGTGCCAGTTCCGGGACTAGCCGTTACAATGAGCAGTTCTTC. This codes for CASSGTSRYNEQFF.

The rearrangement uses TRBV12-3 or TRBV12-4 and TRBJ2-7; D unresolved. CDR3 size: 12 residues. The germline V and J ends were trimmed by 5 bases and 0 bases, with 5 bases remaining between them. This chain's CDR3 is CASSQSSYEQYF. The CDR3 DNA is TGTGCCAGCAGTCAAAGCTCCTACGAGCAGTACTTC.

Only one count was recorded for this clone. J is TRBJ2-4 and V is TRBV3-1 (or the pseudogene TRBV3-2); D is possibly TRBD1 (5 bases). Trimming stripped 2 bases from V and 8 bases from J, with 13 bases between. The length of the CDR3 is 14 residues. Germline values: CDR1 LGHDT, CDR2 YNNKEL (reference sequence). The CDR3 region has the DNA TGTGCCAGCAGCCAAACAAGGACATCGGACATTCAGTACTTC. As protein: CASSQTRTSDIQYF.

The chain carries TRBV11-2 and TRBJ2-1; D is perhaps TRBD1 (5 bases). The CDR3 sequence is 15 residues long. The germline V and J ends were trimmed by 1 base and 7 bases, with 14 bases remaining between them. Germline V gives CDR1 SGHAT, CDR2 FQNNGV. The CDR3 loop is CASSLGIRVENEQFF. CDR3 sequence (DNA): TGTGCCAGCAGCTTAGGGATCAGGGTCGAAAATGAGCAGTTCTTC. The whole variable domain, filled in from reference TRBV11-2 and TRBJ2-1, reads EAGVAQSPRYKIIEKRQSVAFWCNPISGHATLYWYQQILGQGPKLLIQFQNNGVVDDSQLPKDRFSAERLKGVDSTLKIQPAKLEDSAVYLCASSLGIRVENEQFFGPGTRLTVL.

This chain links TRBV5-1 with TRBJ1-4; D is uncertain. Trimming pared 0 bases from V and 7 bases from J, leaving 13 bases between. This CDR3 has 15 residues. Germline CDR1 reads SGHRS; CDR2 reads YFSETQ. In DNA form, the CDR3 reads TGCGCCAGCAGCTTGGACCCGGAATGGGGTGAAAAACTGTTTTTT. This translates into CASSLDPEWGEKLFF.

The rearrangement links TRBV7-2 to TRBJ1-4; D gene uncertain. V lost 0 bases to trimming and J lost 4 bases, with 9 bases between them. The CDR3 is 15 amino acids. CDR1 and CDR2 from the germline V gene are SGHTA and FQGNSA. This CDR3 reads CASSLAGSSNEKLFF. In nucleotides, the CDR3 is TGTGCCAGCAGCTTAGCAGGGTCCAGTAATGAAAAACTGTTTTTT.

The CDR3 nucleotides read TGCAGCGTGGCCTGGACAGGGGAGCAGTTCTTC. Amino acids: CSVAWTGEQFF. The chain couples TRBV29-1 to TRBJ2-1; 8 bases agree with TRBD1. This CDR3 contains 11 residues. Germline-derived CDR1 and CDR2 are SQVTM and ANQGSEA. Losses at the gene ends were 6 bases for V and 10 bases for J; bases not matched to a gene: 5.